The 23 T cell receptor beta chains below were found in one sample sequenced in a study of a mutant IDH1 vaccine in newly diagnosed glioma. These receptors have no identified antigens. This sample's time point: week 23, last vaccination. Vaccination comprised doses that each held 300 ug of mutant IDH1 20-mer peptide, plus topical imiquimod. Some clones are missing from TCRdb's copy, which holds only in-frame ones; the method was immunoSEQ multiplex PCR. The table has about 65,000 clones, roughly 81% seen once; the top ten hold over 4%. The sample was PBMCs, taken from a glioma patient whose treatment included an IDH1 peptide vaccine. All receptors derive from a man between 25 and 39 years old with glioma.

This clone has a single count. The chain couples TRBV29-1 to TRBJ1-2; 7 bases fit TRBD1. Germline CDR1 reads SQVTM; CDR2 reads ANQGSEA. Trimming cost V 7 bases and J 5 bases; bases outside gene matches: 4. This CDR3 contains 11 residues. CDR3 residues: CSATTGYGYTF. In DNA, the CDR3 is TGCAGCGCAACGACAGGGTATGGCTACACCTTC.

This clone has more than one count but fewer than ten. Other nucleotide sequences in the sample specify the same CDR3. The CDR3 sequence is CASSLAPNTGELFF. The CDR3 region has the DNA TGCGCCAGCAGCTTGGCCCCGAACACCGGGGAGCTGTTTTTT. The chain uses TRBV5-1 and TRBJ2-2; D remains ambiguous. The CDR3 extends over 14 amino acids. The V gene lost 0 bases and the J gene lost 0 bases, with 3 bases spanning the gap. The germline gives CDR1 SGHRS, CDR2 YFSETQ.

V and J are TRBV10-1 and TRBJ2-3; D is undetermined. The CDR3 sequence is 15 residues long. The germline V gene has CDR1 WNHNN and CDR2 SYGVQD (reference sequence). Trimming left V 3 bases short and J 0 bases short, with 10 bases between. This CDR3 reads CASSDSRTSTDTQYF. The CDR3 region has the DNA TGCGCCAGCAGTGATTCGAGAACTAGCACAGATACGCAGTATTTT.

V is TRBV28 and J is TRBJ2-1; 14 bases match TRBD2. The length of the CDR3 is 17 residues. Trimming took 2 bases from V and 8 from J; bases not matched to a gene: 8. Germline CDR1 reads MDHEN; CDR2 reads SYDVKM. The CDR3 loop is CASSLNQGLAGAYEQFF. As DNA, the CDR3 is TGTGCCAGCAGTTTAAATCAGGGACTAGCGGGGGCCTATGAGCAGTTCTTC. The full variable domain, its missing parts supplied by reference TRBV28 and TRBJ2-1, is DVKVTQSSRYLVKRTGEKVFLECVQDMDHENMFWYRQDPGLGLRLIYFSYDVKMKEKGDIPEGYSVSREKKERFSLILESASTNQTSMYLCASSLNQGLAGAYEQFFGPGTRLTVL.

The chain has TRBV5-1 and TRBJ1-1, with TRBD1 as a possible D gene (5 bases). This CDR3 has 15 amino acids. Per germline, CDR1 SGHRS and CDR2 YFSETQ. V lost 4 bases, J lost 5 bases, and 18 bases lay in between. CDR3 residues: CASSGTPGPGTEAFF. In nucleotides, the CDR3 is TGCGCCAGCAGCGGCACCCCGGGGCCGGGGACTGAAGCTTTCTTT.

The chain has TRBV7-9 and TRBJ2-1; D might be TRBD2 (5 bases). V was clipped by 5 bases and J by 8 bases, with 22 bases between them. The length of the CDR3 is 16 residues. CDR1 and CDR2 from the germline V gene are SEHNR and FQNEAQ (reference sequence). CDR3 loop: CASSRLTSSGFDEQFF. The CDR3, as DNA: TGTGCCAGCAGCCGACTAACGAGCTCAGGTTTCGATGAGCAGTTCTTC.

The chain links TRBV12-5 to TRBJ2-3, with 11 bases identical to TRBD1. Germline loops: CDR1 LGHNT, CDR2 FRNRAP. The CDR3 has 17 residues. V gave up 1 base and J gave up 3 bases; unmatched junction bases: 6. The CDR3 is CASGLGTGGRGTDTQYF. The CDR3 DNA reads TGTGCTAGTGGTTTGGGGACAGGGGGCCGTGGAACAGATACGCAGTATTTT.

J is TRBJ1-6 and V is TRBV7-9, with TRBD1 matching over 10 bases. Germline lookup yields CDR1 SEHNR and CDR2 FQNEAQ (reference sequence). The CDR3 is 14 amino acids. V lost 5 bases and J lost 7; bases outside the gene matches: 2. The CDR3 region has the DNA TGTGCCAGCAGCCCGGGACAGGGGAATTCACCCCTCCACTTT. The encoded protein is CASSPGQGNSPLHF.

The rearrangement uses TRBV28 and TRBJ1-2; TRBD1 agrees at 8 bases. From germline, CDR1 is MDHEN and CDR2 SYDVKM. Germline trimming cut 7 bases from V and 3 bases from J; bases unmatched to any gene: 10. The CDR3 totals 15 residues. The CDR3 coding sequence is TGTGCCAGCACCAATCGGGACAGGACTTACTATGGCTACACCTTC. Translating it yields CASTNRDRTYYGYTF.

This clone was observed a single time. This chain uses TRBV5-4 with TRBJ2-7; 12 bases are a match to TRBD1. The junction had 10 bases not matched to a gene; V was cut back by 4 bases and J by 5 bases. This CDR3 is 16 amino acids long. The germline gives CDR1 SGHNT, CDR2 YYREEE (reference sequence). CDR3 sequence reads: CASSLNGGQGANEQYF. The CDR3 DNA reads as TGTGCCAGCAGCCTAAACGGGGGACAGGGGGCAAACGAGCAGTACTTC.

The CDR3 is CASSPPKQGGKAYEQYF. The CDR3 DNA reads TGTGCCAGCTCACCACCTAAACAGGGGGGGAAGGCCTACGAGCAGTACTTC. The chain combines TRBV18 with TRBJ2-7, with D perhaps TRBD1 (8 bases). The V end lost 0 bases, the J end lost 2 bases, and 17 bases lay between the germline ends. This CDR3 spans 17 amino acids. Germline CDR1 is KGHSH and CDR2 is LQKENI.

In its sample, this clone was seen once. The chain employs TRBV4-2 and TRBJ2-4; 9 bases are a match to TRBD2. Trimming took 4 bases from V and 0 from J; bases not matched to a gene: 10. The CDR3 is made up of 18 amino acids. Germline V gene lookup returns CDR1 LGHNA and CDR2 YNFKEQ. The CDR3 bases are TGTGCCAGCAGCCGGGCTAGCGGGGATTTTCTAGCCAAAAACATTCAGTACTTC. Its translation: CASSRASGDFLAKNIQYF.

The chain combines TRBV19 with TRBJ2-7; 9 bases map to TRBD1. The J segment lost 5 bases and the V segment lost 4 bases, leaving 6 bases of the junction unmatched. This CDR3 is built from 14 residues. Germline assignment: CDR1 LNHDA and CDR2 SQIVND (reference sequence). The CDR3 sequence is CASSRTGEGHEQYF. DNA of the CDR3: TGTGCCAGTAGTAGGACAGGGGAAGGCCACGAGCAGTACTTC.

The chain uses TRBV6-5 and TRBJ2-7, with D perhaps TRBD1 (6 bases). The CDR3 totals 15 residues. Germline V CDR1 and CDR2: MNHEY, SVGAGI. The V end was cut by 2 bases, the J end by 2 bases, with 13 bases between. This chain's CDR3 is CASSYDPQGTYEQYF. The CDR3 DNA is TGTGCCAGCAGTTACGACCCACAGGGTACCTACGAGCAGTACTTC.

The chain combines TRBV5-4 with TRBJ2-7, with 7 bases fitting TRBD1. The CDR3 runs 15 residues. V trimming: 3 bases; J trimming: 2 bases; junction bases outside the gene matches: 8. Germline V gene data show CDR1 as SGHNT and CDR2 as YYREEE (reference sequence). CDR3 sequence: CASSSTGSRAYEQYF. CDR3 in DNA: TGTGCCAGCAGCTCGACAGGGTCGCGGGCCTACGAGCAGTACTTC. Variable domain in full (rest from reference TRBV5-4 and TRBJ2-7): ETGVTQSPTHLIKTRGQQVTLRCSSQSGHNTVSWYQQALGQGPQFIFQYYREEENGRGNFPPRFSGLQFPNYSSELNVNALELDDSALYLCASSSTGSRAYEQYFGPGTRLTVT.

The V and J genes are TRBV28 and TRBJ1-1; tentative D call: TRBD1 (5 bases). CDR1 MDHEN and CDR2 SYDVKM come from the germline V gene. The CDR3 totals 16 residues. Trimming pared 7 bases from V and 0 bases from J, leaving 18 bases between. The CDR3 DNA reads TGTGCCAGCACCCGGGGAACAGGCTACTTGAACACTGAAGCTTTCTTT. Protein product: CASTRGTGYLNTEAFF. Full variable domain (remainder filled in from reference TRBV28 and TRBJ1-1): DVKVTQSSRYLVKRTGEKVFLECVQDMDHENMFWYRQDPGLGLRLIYFSYDVKMKEKGDIPEGYSVSREKKERFSLILESASTNQTSMYLCASTRGTGYLNTEAFFGQGTRLTVV.

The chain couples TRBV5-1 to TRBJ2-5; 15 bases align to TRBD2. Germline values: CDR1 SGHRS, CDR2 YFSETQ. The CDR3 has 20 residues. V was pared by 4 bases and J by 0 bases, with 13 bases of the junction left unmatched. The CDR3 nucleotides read TGCGCCAGCAGCCCGCAAGGGACTAGCGGGGGGACATCGTACCAAGAGACCCAGTACTTC. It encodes CASSPQGTSGGTSYQETQYF.

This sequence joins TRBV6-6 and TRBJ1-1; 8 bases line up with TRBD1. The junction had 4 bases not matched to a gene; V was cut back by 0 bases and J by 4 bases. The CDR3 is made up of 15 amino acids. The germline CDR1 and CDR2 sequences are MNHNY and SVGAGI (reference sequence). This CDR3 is CASSYSFTGGTEAFF. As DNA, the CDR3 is TGTGCCAGCAGTTACTCCTTTACAGGGGGCACTGAAGCTTTCTTT.

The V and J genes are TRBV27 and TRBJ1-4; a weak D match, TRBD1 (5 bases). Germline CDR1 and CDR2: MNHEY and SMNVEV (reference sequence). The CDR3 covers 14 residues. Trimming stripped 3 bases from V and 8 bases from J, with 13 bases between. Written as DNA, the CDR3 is TGTGCCAGCAGTTTCGCGGGGCTCGACGAAAAACTGTTTTTT. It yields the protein CASSFAGLDEKLFF.

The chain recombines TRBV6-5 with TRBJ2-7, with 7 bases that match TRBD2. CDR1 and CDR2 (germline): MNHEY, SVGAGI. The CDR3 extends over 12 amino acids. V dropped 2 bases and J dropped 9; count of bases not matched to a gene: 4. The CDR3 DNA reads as TGTGCCAGCAGTTACCCCGGGGGGAGGCAGTACTTC. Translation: CASSYPGGRQYF.

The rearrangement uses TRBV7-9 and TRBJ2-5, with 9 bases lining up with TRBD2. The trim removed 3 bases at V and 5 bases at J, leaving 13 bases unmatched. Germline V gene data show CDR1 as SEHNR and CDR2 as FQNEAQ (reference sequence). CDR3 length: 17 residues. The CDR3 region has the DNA TGTGCCAGCAGCTTGGCTCAACCGGGACTAGCTGTGGAGACCCAGTACTTC. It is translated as CASSLAQPGLAVETQYF.

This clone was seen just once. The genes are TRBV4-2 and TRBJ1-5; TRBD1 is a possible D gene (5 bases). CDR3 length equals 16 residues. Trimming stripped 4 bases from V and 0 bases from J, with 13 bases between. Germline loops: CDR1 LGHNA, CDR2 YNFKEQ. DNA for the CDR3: TGTGCCAGCAGCCCGGAAGAGGGGTATAGCAATCAGCCCCAGCATTTT. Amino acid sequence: CASSPEEGYSNQPQHF.

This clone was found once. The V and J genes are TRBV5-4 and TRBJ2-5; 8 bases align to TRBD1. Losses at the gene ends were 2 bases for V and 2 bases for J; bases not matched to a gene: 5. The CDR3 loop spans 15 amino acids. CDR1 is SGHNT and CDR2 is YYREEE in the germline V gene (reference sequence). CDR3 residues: CASSLARTGQETQYF. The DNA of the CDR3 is TGTGCCAGCAGCTTAGCAAGGACAGGGCAAGAGACCCAGTACTTC. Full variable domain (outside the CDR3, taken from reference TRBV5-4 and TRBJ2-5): ETGVTQSPTHLIKTRGQQVTLRCSSQSGHNTVSWYQQALGQGPQFIFQYYREEENGRGNFPPRFSGLQFPNYSSELNVNALELDDSALYLCASSLARTGQETQYFGPGTRLLVL.